These 26 T cell receptor beta chains were all obtained from the same sample, sequenced in a study of shared clonotypes between healthy human individuals. Sequencing used immunoSEQ multiplex PCR; TCRdb keeps in-frame clones, though not all of them. The data contain about 470,000 clones, about four fifths of them seen just once; the ten biggest clones take up roughly an eighth. The sequencing sample was made of PBMCs. The source of these receptors is a woman aged 40 to 49 in good health. Some clones in this sample may be carry-over from other donors' samples.

The rearrangement joins TRBV19 to TRBJ2-1; D possibly corresponds to TRBD1 (5 bases). From germline, CDR1 is LNHDA and CDR2 SQIVND (reference sequence). V shed 3 bases and J shed 2 bases, with 11 bases lying between them. The CDR3 totals 15 residues. This CDR3 reads CASSISADTYNEQFF. In DNA form, the CDR3 reads TGTGCCAGTAGTATTTCCGCGGACACCTACAATGAGCAGTTCTTC.

This chain joins TRBV13 and TRBJ1-1; 9 nucleotides align to TRBD1. The CDR3 has 14 residues. CDR1 is PRHDT, CDR2 FYEKMQ, per germline (reference sequence). The V and J ends lost 6 bases and 1 base, in that order; junction bases with no gene match: 3. In nucleotides, the CDR3 is TGTGCCAGCAGATACAGGGGGCGGAACACTGAAGCTTTCTTT. Translated: CASRYRGRNTEAFF.

This rearrangement joins TRBV5-1 to TRBJ2-3; D may be TRBD1 or TRBD2 (5 bases each). V was trimmed by 0 bases and J by 5 bases, leaving 13 bases between them. There are 15 residues in the CDR3. Germline lookup yields CDR1 SGHRS and CDR2 YFSETQ. The CDR3 DNA follows: TGCGCCAGCAGCTTGGGTTTGGGGACCTTAGATACGCAGTATTTT. Translating it yields CASSLGLGTLDTQYF.

The V and J genes are TRBV18 and TRBJ2-3; D is possibly TRBD2 (5 bases). The CDR3 is 15 amino acids. Germline-derived CDR1 and CDR2 are KGHSH and LQKENI. V was pared by 1 base and J by 3 bases, with 11 bases between. The CDR3 here is CASSPQGERTDTQYF. As DNA, the CDR3 is TGTGCCAGCTCACCACAGGGAGAAAGGACAGATACGCAGTATTTT.

This clone showed up many times. This specimen includes other DNA sequences encoding the same CDR3. The J gene is TRBJ1-1, the V gene TRBV7-3, with D unclear. Germline CDR1 is SGHTA and CDR2 is FQGTGA. V was clipped by 1 base and J by 0 bases, with 3 bases between them. The CDR3 has 13 amino acids. The chain's CDR3 is CASSLNVNTEAFF. Here the CDR3 DNA reads TGTGCCAGCAGCTTAAATGTGAACACTGAAGCTTTCTTT.

The chain has TRBV15 and TRBJ2-3, with TRBD2 identical over 8 bases. Per the germline V gene, CDR1 is LNHNV and CDR2 is YYDKDF (reference sequence). The CDR3 consists of 16 residues. V gave up 4 bases and J gave up 2 bases; unmatched junction bases: 8. CDR3 sequence reads: CATSTTPGGLTDTQYF. CDR3 coding DNA: TGTGCCACCAGCACAACACCGGGGGGGCTCACAGATACGCAGTATTTT.

About this clone itself: This could be a read error, since a much larger clone is one nucleotide away. In the same sample, other DNA sequences code for this CDR3. The chain employs TRBV27 and TRBJ2-1; no firm D call. The CDR3 has 11 residues. Germline CDR1 is MNHEY and CDR2 is SMNVEV (reference sequence). The V end was cut by 6 bases, the J end by 4 bases, with 4 bases between. The CDR3 nucleotides are TGTGCCAGCAGCCCTTACAATGAGCAGTTCTTC. This encodes CASSPYNEQFF.

This chain links TRBV20-1 with TRBJ2-1; D possibly corresponds to TRBD2 (5 bases). The V end lost 5 bases, the J end lost 7 bases, and 9 bases lay between the germline ends. This CDR3 is 11 amino acids long. In germline, CDR1 is DFQATT, CDR2 SNEGSKA (reference sequence). The CDR3 region has the DNA TGCAGTGCTGAGGGTCGGAATGAGCAGTTCTTC. Amino acids: CSAEGRNEQFF.

The chain recombines TRBV6-6 with TRBJ2-7; 12 bases fit TRBD2. The CDR3 sequence is 15 residues long. V gave up 6 bases and J gave up 4 bases; unmatched junction bases: 7. Germline loops: CDR1 MNHNY, CDR2 SVGAGI (reference sequence). CDR3 sequence reads: CASSPGLAGFYEQYF. CDR3 coding DNA: TGTGCCAGCAGCCCGGGACTAGCGGGCTTTTACGAGCAGTACTTC.

This clone was found a few times. The genes are TRBV2 and TRBJ1-5; D remains ambiguous. The CDR3 has 16 amino acids. Germline CDR1 reads SNHLY; CDR2 reads FYNNEI. The V end lost 8 bases, the J end lost 9 bases, and 26 bases lay between the germline ends. CDR3 sequence (DNA): TGTGCCAGCTCCCTAGGCGGCCTTTCTGGTGATGGGCCCCAGCATTTT. This gives the protein CASSLGGLSGDGPQHF.

The genes are TRBV10-3 and TRBJ1-1, with D maybe TRBD1 (6 bases). The CDR3 consists of 13 residues. Germline V gene lookup returns CDR1 ENHRY and CDR2 SYGVKD. V was trimmed by 10 bases and J by 1 base, leaving 13 bases between them. The CDR3 reads CASRDMPNTEAFF. Here the CDR3 DNA reads TGTGCCAGCCGGGACATGCCGAACACTGAAGCTTTCTTT.

This chain uses TRBV18 with TRBJ2-3; the D gene could be TRBD1 or TRBD2 (5 bases each). Between the trimmed V and J ends, which lost 4 bases and 4 bases, there was a span of 18 bases. The CDR3 has 16 amino acids. CDR1 KGHSH and CDR2 LQKENI come from the germline V gene. CDR3 sequence reads: CASSRGKDGAADTQYF. CDR3 nucleotides: TGTGCCAGCTCACGTGGGAAGGACGGGGCCGCAGATACGCAGTATTTT.

V gene TRBV11-1 combines with J gene TRBJ1-1, with 7 nucleotides matching TRBD1. Germline trimming cut 6 bases from V and 1 base from J; bases unmatched to any gene: 8. The CDR3 has 15 amino acids. Germline V gives CDR1 SGHAT, CDR2 FQDESV (reference sequence). The CDR3, as DNA: TGTGCCAGCAGTAGGACAGGTCCACCGAACACTGAAGCTTTCTTT. Amino acid sequence: CASSRTGPPNTEAFF.

The CDR3 protein is CASSFYRSYEQYF. CDR3 DNA sequence: TGTGCCAGCAGCTTTTACAGGTCCTACGAGCAGTACTTC. The V and J genes are TRBV7-2 and TRBJ2-7; possibly TRBD1 for D (5 bases). The CDR3 is 13 residues long. Germline CDR1 and CDR2: SGHTA and FQGNSA. The ends were cut back, 3 bases at V and 1 base at J, with 7 bases in the middle.

The sample holds many counts of this clone. V usage is TRBV5-5 and J usage is TRBJ1-2, with 11 nucleotides matching TRBD1. CDR3 length: 15 residues. The ends lost 4 bases at V and 4 bases at J; junction bases unmatched: 6. Germline V gives CDR1 SGHKS, CDR2 YYEKEE (reference sequence). CDR3 DNA sequence: TGTGCCAGCAGCCTCGGACAGGGGGCAAGCTATGGCTACACCTTC. Protein: CASSLGQGASYGYTF.

This clone was observed once. This chain uses TRBV28 with TRBJ2-5, with D possibly TRBD2 on 6 matching bases. Germline values: CDR1 MDHEN, CDR2 SYDVKM. V lost 7 bases, J lost 5 bases, and 14 bases lay in between. The CDR3 consists of 13 residues. CDR3 amino acids: CASNLFRGETQYF. CDR3 nucleotide sequence: TGTGCCAGCAACCTTTTTCGGGGGGAGACCCAGTACTTC.

V gene TRBV7-3 combines with J gene TRBJ1-1, with a tentative D call TRBD1 (5 bases). Trimming shortened V by 2 bases and J by 5 bases, and 9 bases separated the two germline ends. CDR3 length: 13 residues. CDR1 and CDR2 from the germline V gene are SGHTA and FQGTGA. The CDR3: CASSLDSRTEAFF. DNA of the CDR3: TGTGCCAGCAGCTTAGACAGTCGGACTGAAGCTTTCTTT.

Comment on this clone: The same CDR3 can be traced to other DNA sequences in this sample. The gene calls are TRBV18 and TRBJ2-3, with no clear D. Germline V gene lookup returns CDR1 KGHSH and CDR2 LQKENI. This CDR3 is 12 amino acids long. Trimming cost V 4 bases and J 0 bases, with 2 bases left between them. CDR3 protein: CASSLSTDTQYF. The CDR3 nucleotides are TGTGCCAGCTCACTCAGCACAGATACGCAGTATTTT.

The genes are TRBV28 and TRBJ2-7, with a tentative D call TRBD1 (6 bases). This CDR3 is 16 amino acids long. The V gene lost 3 bases and the J gene lost 5 bases, with 20 bases spanning the gap. CDR1 MDHEN and CDR2 SYDVKM come from the germline V gene. The CDR3 DNA is TGTGCCAGCAGTTTGGGGATTAGAACAGGGTCCAACGAGCAGTACTTC. Amino acid sequence: CASSLGIRTGSNEQYF.

V gene TRBV10-3 combines with J gene TRBJ2-7; no reliable D call. Germline V gene sequence: CDR1 ENHRY, CDR2 SYGVKD. V gave up 10 bases and J gave up 10 bases, with 23 bases separating them. CDR3 size: 13 residues. DNA for the CDR3: TGTGCCACCGAACCGGGCACCCAAACGGAACAGTACTTC. This sequence encodes CATEPGTQTEQYF.

A note on this clone: The sample carries other DNA sequences with the same CDR3. CDR3 residues: CASSTPNYEQYF. The CDR3, as DNA: TGTGCCAGCAGTACCCCTAACTACGAGCAGTACTTC. This chain joins TRBV28 and TRBJ2-7; D uncertain. Germline CDR1 and CDR2: MDHEN and SYDVKM. This CDR3 region has 12 residues. V lost 5 bases and J lost 3, with 8 bases in between.

This clone was found a few times. The J gene is TRBJ1-5, the V gene TRBV18; D is unresolved. Germline V gene sequence: CDR1 KGHSH, CDR2 LQKENI. The V end was cut by 3 bases, the J end by 8 bases, with 11 bases between. The CDR3 contains 13 residues. The CDR3 sequence: CASSPSSGEPQHF. The CDR3 region has the DNA TGTGCCAGCTCACCCTCCAGTGGGGAGCCCCAGCATTTT. The full variable domain, with the rest looked up from reference TRBV18 and TRBJ1-5, is NAGVMQNPRHLVRRRGQEARLRCSPMKGHSHVYWYRQLPEEGLKFMVYLQKENIIDESGMPKERFSAEFPKEGPSILRIQQVVRGDSAAYFCASSPSSGEPQHFGDGTRLSIL.

The chain recombines TRBV18 with TRBJ2-3; D might be TRBD2 (6 bases). This CDR3 contains 18 residues. The germline gives CDR1 KGHSH, CDR2 LQKENI. V was pared by 0 bases and J by 1 base, with 17 bases between. The CDR3 DNA sequence: TGTGCCAGCTCACCACCGCCCTGGCGGGGCGACCGCACAGATACGCAGTATTTT. It is translated as CASSPPPWRGDRTDTQYF.

The gene calls are TRBV4-1 and TRBJ2-1, with 8 positions matching TRBD2. CDR3 size: 15 residues. Germline CDR1 MGHRA, CDR2 YSYEKL. V shed 6 bases and J 0 bases; nucleotides not matched to a gene: 4. The DNA of the CDR3 is TGCGCCAGCAGGATTAGCGGGAACTCCTACAATGAGCAGTTCTTC. It translates to CASRISGNSYNEQFF.

The chain combines TRBV4-1 with TRBJ1-2; 8 nucleotides align to TRBD1. V was pared by 1 base and J by 4 bases, with 8 bases of the junction left unmatched. The CDR3 is 16 residues long. In germline, CDR1 is MGHRA, CDR2 YSYEKL. The CDR3 bases are TGCGCCAGCAGCCAAGCCCTCTCGACAGGGGCCTATGGCTACACCTTC. It encodes CASSQALSTGAYGYTF.

The rearrangement joins TRBV6-1 to TRBJ1-2, with D unresolved. The V end was cut by 6 bases, the J end by 8 bases, with 10 bases between. This CDR3 comprises 11 residues. The germline V gene has CDR1 MNHNS and CDR2 SASEGT. The CDR3 is CASRQALGYTF. In DNA form, the CDR3 reads TGTGCCAGCAGGCAGGCCTTGGGCTACACCTTC.